This TCR beta chain was recovered during a study of tumor-infiltrating lymphocytes in primary liver carcinoma. As for the study in general: Surgeons treated the primary liver carcinoma of the patients by surgical resection. Donors had hepatocellular carcinoma or combined HCC and intrahepatic cholangiocarcinoma.

With a constant-region primer, TCR beta cDNA was made from about 0.55 ug of total RNA. Slightly modified ARM-PCR with three nested multiplex PCR rounds yielded TCR beta libraries. From the multiplex PCR reads, TCRdb called clonotypes with MiXCR, one entry per CDR3 protein. The data show 330,000 or so distinct CDR3 sequences, 65% seen once. For blood RNA, unsorted whole blood served as the source, and germline DNA was extracted too. Patients were chronically HBV-infected and treatment-naive. Study outcomes and limitations: Tumor region pairs outstripped tumor-adjacent and tumor-blood pairs in overlap.

Comment on this clonotype: The antigen remains unidentified.

The sequenced material came from peripheral blood. This TCR was sampled from a man in his forties with primary liver carcinoma and hepatitis B virus infection.

The DNA of the CDR3 is TGTGCCAGCAGTTCCGGAGGCAGCTTCAATCAGCCCCAGCATTTT. This encodes CASSSGGSFNQPQHF. The rearrangement joins TRBV28 to TRBJ1-5; no definite D call. From germline, CDR1 is MDHEN and CDR2 SYDVKM. The ends were cut back, 4 bases at V and 3 bases at J, with 13 bases in the middle. The CDR3 covers 15 residues.